This TCR beta chain was retrieved from a study of technical replicates of blood from several donors. Using immunoSEQ multiplex PCR, the repertoire was profiled, and TCRdb retains in-frame clones only, with some absent. Of under 100,000 clones detected, 65% to 90% appear once; the ten largest clones hold about 5.1%. CDR3 length equals 14 residues. Germline CDR1 and CDR2: KGHSH and LQKENI. Trimming removed 5 bases from V and 8 bases from J; junction bases left unmatched: 6. This clonotype was obtained from a human donor in good health. Some clones in this sample may be carry-over from other donors' samples. The sequencing sample was made of PBMCs. The chain has TRBV18 and TRBJ1-6; 7 bases line up with TRBD1. This CDR3 is CASSSGTADSPLHF. In nucleotides, the CDR3 is TGTGCCAGCTCATCCGGGACAGCAGATTCACCCCTCCACTTT.